This note documents a single T cell receptor (beta chain) sequence. These data come from a study of shared clonotypes between healthy human individuals. V shed 5 bases and J shed 14 bases, with 28 bases lying between them. This CDR3 is built from 17 residues. CDR1 is SEHNR and CDR2 is FQNEAQ in the germline V gene (reference sequence). The repertoire was sequenced with immunoSEQ multiplex PCR; TCRdb's copy has only in-frame clones and lacks some. This table has approximately 2.5 million clones, around 90% appearing once. The clonotype was recovered from a man aged 18 to 35 in good health. Input material: naive CD4+ T cells sorted from blood. Subset: CD45RA+ positively selected. The V call is TRBV7-9, the J call TRBJ1-6; D possibly corresponds to TRBD1 (5 bases). CDR3 protein: CASSTSYAGHPSEALHF. As DNA, the CDR3 is TGTGCCAGCAGCACCTCATACGCCGGACATCCCAGCGAGGCCCTCCACTTT.